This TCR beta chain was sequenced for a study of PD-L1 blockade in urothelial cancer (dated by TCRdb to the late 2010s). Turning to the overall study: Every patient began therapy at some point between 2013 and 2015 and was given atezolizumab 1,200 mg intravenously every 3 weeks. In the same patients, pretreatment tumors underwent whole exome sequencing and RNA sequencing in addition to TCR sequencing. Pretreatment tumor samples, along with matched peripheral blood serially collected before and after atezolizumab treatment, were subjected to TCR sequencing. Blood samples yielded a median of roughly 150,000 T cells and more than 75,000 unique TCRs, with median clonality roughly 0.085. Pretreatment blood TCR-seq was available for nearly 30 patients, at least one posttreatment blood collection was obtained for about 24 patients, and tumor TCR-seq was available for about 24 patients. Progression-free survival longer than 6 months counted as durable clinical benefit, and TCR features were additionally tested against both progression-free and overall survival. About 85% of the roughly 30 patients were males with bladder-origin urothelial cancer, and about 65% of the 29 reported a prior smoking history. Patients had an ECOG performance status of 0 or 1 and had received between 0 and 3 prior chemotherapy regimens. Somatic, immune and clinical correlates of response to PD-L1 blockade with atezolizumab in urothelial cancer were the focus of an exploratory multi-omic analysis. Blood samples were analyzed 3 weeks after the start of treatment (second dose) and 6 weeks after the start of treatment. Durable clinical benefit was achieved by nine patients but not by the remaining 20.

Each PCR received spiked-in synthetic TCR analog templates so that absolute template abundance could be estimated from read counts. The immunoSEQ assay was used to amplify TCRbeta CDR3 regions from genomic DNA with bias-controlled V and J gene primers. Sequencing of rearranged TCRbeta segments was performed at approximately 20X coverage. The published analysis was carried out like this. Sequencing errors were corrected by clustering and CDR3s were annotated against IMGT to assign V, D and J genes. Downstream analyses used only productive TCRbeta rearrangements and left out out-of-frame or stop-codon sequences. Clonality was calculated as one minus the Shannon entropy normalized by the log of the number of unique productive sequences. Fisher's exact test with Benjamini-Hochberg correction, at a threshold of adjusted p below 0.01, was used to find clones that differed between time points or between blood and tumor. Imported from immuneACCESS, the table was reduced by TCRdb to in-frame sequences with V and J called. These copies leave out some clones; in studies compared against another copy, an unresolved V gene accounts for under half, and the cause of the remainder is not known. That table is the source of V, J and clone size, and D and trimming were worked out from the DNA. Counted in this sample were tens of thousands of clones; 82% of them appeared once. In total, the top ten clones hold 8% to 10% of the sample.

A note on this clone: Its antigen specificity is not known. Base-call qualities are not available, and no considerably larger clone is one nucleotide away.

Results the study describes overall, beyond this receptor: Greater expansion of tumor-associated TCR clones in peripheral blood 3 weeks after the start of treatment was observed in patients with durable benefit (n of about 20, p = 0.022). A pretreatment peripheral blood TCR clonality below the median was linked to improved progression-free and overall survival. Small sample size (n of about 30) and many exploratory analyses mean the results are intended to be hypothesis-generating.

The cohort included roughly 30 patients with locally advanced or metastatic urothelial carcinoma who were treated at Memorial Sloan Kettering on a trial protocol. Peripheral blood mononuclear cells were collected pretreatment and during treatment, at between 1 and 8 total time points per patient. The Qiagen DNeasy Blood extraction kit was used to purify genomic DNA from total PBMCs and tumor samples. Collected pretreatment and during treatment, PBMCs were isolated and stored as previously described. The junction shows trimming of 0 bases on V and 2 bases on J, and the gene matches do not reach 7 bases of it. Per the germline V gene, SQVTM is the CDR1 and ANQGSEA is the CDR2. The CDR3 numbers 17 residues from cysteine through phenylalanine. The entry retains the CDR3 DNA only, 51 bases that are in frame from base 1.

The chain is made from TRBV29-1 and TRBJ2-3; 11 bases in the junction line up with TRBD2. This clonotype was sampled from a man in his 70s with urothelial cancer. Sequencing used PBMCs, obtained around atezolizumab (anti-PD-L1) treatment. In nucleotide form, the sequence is TGCAGCGTTGAAGATTATGCTAGCGGGAGGCTCACAGATACGCAGTATTTT. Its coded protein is CSVEDYASGRLTDTQYF.